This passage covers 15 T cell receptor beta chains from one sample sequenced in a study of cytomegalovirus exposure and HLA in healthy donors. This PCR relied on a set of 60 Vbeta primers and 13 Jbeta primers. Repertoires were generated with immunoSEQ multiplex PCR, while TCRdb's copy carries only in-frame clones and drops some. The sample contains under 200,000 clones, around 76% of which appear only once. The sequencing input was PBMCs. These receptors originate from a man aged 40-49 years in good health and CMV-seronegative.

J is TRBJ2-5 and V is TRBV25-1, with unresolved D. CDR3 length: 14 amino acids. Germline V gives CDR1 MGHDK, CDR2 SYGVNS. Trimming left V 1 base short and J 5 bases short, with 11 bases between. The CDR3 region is CASSEWQLGETQYF. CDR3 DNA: TGTGCCAGCAGTGAATGGCAGCTCGGGGAGACCCAGTACTTC.

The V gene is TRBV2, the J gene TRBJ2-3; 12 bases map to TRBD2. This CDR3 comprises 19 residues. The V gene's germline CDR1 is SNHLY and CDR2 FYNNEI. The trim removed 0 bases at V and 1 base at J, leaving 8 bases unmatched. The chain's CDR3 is CASSEAILAGGPGTDTQYF. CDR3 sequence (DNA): TGTGCCAGCAGTGAAGCGATTCTAGCGGGAGGGCCGGGCACAGATACGCAGTATTTT.

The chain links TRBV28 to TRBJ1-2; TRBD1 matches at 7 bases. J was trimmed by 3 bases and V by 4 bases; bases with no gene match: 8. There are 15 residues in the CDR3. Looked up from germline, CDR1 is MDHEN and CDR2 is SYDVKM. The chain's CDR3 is CASSSTGEYYYGYTF. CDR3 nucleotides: TGTGCCAGCAGTTCCACAGGGGAATATTACTATGGCTACACCTTC.

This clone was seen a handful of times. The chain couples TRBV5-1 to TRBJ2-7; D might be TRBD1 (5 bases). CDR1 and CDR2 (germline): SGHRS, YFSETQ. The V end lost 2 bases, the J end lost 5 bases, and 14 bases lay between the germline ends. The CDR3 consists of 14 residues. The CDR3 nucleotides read TGCGCCAGCAGCTTACGGCCAGGGCACGACGAGCAGTACTTC. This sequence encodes CASSLRPGHDEQYF.

CDR3 loop: CASSPTRWSKNIQYF. DNA of the CDR3: TGCGCCAGCAGCCCCACCCGATGGAGCAAAAACATTCAGTACTTC. This sequence joins TRBV5-1 and TRBJ2-4; D is undetermined. The germline gives CDR1 SGHRS, CDR2 YFSETQ. V lost 4 bases, J lost 3 bases, and 14 bases lay in between. This CDR3 has 15 amino acids. The variable domain in full, with the rest retrieved from reference TRBV5-1 and TRBJ2-4, is KAGVTQTPRYLIKTRGQQVTLSCSPISGHRSVSWYQQTPGQGLQFLFEYFSETQRNKGNFPGRFSGRQFSNSRSEMNVSTLELGDSALYLCASSPTRWSKNIQYFGAGTRLSVL.

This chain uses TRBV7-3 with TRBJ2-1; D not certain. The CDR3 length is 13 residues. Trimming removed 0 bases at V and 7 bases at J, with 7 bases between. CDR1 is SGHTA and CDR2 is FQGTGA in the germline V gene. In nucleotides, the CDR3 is TGTGCCAGCAGCTTAACGTCGCTAAATGAGCAGTTCTTC. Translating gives CASSLTSLNEQFF.

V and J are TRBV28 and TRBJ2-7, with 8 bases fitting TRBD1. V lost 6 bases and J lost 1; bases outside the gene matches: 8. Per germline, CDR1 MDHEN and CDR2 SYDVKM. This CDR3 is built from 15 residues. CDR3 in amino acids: CASSAPTGGSYEQYF. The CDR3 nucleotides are TGTGCCAGCAGCGCCCCAACAGGGGGTTCCTACGAGCAGTACTTC.

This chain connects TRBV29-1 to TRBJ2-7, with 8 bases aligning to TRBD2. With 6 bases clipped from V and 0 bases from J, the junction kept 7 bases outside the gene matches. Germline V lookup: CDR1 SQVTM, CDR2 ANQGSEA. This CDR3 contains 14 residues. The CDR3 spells CSVLLAVSSYEQYF. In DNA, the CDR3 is TGCAGCGTCCTACTAGCGGTGAGCTCCTACGAGCAGTACTTC.

CDR3 DNA sequence: TGTGCCAGCAGTGGTACTAGCGGGAGGCCCAGCTACGAGCAGTACTTC. Translating gives CASSGTSGRPSYEQYF. V is TRBV2 and J is TRBJ2-7, with 12 bases aligning to TRBD2. The CDR3 has 16 amino acids. CDR1 SNHLY and CDR2 FYNNEI come from the germline V gene. The junction had 7 bases not matched to a gene; V was cut back by 4 bases and J by 3 bases.

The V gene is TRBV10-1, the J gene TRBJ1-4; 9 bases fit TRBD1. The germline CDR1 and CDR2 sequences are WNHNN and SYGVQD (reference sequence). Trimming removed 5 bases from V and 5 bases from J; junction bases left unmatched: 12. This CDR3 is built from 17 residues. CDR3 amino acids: CASSKSGTGPSNEKLFF. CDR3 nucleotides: TGCGCCAGCAGTAAATCCGGGACAGGGCCGTCAAATGAAAAACTGTTTTTT.

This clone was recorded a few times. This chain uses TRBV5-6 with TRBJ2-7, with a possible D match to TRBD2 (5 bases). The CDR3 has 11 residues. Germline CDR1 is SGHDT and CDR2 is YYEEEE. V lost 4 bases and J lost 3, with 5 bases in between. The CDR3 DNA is TGTGCCAGCAGCGAGGGCTACGAGCAGTACTTC. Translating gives CASSEGYEQYF.

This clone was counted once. In nucleotides, the CDR3 is TGTGCCAGCAGTGAACTGACCGGGGAGCTGTTTTTT. This codes for CASSELTGELFF. The chain couples TRBV6-1 to TRBJ2-2; D is unresolved. The CDR3 contains 12 residues. Germline V gives CDR1 MNHNS, CDR2 SASEGT. Trimming cost V 2 bases and J 5 bases, with 3 bases left between them.

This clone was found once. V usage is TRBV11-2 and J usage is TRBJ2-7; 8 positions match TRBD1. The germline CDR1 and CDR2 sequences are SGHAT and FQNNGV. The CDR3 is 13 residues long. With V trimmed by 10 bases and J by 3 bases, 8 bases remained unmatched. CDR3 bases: TGTGCCACCGCCCGGACAGGGAGCTACGAGCAGTACGTC. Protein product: CATARTGSYEQYV.

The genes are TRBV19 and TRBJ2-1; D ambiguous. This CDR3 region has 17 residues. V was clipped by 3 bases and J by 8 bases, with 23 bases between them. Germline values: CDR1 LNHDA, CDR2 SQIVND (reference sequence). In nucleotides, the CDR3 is TGTGCCAGTAGTATCAAGGTTAGCCCGGAGTTTGGCGATGAGCAGTTCTTC. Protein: CASSIKVSPEFGDEQFF. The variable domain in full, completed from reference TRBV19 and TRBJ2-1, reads DGGITQSPKYLFRKEGQNVTLSCEQNLNHDAMYWYRQDPGQGLRLIYYSQIVNDFQKGDIAEGYSVSREKKESFPLTVTSAQKNPTAFYLCASSIKVSPEFGDEQFFGPGTRLTVL.

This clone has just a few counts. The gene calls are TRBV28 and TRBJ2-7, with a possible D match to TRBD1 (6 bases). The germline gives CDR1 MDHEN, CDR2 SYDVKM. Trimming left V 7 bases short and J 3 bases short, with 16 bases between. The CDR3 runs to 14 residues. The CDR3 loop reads CASTYRVRDYEQYF. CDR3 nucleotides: TGTGCCAGCACCTACAGGGTCAGAGACTACGAGCAGTACTTC.